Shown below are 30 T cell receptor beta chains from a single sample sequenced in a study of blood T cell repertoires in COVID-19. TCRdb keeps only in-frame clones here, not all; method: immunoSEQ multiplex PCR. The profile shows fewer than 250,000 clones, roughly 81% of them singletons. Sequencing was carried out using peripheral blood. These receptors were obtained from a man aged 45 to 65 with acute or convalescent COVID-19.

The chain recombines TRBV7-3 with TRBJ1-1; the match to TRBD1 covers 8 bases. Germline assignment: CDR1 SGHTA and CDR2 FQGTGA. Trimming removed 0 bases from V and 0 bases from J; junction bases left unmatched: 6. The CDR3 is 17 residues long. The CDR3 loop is CASSLTPQGAMNTEAFF. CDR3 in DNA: TGTGCCAGCAGCTTAACCCCGCAGGGGGCGATGAACACTGAAGCTTTCTTT.

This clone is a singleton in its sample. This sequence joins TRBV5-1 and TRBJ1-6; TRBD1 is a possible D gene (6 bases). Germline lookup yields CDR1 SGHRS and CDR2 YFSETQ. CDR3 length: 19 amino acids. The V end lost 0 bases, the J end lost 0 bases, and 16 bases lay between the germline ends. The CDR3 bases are TGCGCCAGCAGCTTGGAGGCAGGGGCCCGAAGCTCCTATAATTCACCCCTCCACTTT. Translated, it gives CASSLEAGARSSYNSPLHF.

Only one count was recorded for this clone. The CDR3 DNA reads TGCAGCGGGGACAGGGTCGGGGCGAAAGAAGCTTTCTTT. Encoded protein: CSGDRVGAKEAFF. The chain carries TRBV29-1 and TRBJ1-1; 9 nucleotides agree with TRBD1. V dropped 7 bases and J dropped 8; count of bases not matched to a gene: 11. Germline V gives CDR1 SQVTM, CDR2 ANQGSEA. This CDR3 comprises 13 residues.

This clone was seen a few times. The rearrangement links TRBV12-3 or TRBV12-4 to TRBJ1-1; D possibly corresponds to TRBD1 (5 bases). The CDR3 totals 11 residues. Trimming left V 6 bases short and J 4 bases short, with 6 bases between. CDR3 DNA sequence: TGTGCCAGCAGACAGGTCACTGAAGCTTTCTTT. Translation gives CASRQVTEAFF.

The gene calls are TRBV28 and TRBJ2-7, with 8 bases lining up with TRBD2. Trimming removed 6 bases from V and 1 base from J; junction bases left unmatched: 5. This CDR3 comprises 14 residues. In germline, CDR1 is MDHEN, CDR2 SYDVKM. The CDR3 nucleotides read TGTGCCAGCAGGTCAGCGGGAGCGTCCTACGAGCAGTACTTC. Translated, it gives CASRSAGASYEQYF. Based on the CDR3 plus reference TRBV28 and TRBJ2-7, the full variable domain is DVKVTQSSRYLVKRTGEKVFLECVQDMDHENMFWYRQDPGLGLRLIYFSYDVKMKEKGDIPEGYSVSREKKERFSLILESASTNQTSMYLCASRSAGASYEQYFGPGTRLTVT.

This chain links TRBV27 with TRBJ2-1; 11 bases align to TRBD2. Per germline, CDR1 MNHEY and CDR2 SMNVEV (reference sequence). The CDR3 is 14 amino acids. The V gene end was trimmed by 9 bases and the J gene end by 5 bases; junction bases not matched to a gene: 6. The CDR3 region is CASLTSGANNEQFF. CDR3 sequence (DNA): TGTGCCAGTTTGACTAGCGGGGCTAACAATGAGCAGTTCTTC.

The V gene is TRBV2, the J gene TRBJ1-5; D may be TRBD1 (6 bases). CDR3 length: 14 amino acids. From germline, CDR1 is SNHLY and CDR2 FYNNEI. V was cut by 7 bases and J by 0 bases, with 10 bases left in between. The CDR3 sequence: CASTGQYSNQPQHF. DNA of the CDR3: TGTGCCAGCACCGGACAGTATAGCAATCAGCCCCAGCATTTT.

The CDR3 protein is CATSAAGGTGELFF. In nucleotides, the CDR3 is TGTGCCACCAGTGCAGCGGGAGGCACCGGGGAGCTGTTTTTT. The chain is built from TRBV24-1 and TRBJ2-2, with 9 bases lining up with TRBD2. Germline V gives CDR1 KGHDR, CDR2 SFDVKD. V gave up 5 bases and J gave up 4 bases; unmatched junction bases: 1. This CDR3 comprises 14 residues.

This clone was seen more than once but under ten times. CDR3 nucleotides: TGTGCCAGCAGCAAGCAGGGGGGTAGCAATCAGCCCCAGCATTTT. Translation gives CASSKQGGSNQPQHF. The rearrangement joins TRBV7-9 to TRBJ1-5, with 7 bases fitting TRBD1. The germline V gene has CDR1 SEHNR and CDR2 FQNEAQ (reference sequence). The J segment lost 0 bases and the V segment lost 5 bases, leaving 4 bases of the junction unmatched. This CDR3 comprises 15 residues.

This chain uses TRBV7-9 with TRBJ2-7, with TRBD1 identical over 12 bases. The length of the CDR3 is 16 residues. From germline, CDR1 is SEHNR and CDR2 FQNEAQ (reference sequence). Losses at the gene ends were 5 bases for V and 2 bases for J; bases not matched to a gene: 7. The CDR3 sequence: CASSPGQGAVPYEQYF. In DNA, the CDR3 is TGTGCCAGCAGCCCGGGACAGGGGGCAGTTCCCTACGAGCAGTACTTC.

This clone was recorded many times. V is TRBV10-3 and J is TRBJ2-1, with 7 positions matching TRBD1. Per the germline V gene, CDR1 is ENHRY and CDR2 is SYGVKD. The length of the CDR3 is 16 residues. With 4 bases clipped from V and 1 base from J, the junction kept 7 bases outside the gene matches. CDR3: CAISAPTGNSYNEQFF. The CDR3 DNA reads TGTGCCATCAGTGCCCCGACAGGGAATTCCTACAATGAGCAGTTCTTC.

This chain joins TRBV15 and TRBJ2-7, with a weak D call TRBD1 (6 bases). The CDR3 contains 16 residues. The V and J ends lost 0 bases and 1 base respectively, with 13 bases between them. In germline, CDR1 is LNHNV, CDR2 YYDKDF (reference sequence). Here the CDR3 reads CATSREILRGSYEQYF. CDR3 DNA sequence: TGTGCCACCAGCAGAGAAATCCTAAGGGGGTCCTACGAGCAGTACTTC.

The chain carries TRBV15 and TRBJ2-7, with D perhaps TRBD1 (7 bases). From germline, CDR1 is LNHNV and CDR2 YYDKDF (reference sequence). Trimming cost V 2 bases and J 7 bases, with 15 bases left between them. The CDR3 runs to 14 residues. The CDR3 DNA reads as TGTGCCACCAGCAGACAGGGGGACGGAGGGGAGCAGTACTTC. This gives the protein CATSRQGDGGEQYF.

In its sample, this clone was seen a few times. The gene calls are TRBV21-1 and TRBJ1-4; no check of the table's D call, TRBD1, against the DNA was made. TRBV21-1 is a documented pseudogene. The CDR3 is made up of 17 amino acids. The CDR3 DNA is TGTGCCAGCAGCAAAGCTTCCGGGGACAGAATCGATGAAAAACTGTTTTTT. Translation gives CASSKASGDRIDEKLFF.

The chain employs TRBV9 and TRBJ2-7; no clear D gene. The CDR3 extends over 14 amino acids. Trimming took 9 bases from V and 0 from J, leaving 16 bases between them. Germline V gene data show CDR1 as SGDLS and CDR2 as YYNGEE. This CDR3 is CATTNHSPSYEQYF. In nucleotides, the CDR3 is TGTGCCACCACAAATCACAGCCCCTCCTACGAGCAGTACTTC.

CDR3 in DNA: TGTGCCAGCAGTTCCTCGGAGACAGGGATGTTCAATGAGCAGTTCTTC. Protein sequence: CASSSSETGMFNEQFF. The J gene is TRBJ2-1, the V gene TRBV28; 7 positions agree with TRBD1. CDR3 length: 16 amino acids. Germline V gene lookup returns CDR1 MDHEN and CDR2 SYDVKM. Germline trimming cut 4 bases from V and 6 bases from J; bases unmatched to any gene: 12.

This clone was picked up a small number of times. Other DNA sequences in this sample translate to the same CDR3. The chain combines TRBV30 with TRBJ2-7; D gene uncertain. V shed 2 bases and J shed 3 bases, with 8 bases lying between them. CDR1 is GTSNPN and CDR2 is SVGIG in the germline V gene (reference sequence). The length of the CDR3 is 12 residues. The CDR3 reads CAWSSIGYEQYF. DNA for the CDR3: TGTGCCTGGAGTAGTATCGGCTACGAGCAGTACTTC.

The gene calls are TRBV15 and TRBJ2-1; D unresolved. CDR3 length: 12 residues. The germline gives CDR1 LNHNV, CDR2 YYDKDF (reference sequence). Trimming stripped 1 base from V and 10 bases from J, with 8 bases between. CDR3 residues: CATSRAQREQFF. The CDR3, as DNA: TGTGCCACCAGCAGAGCACAGAGAGAGCAGTTCTTC.

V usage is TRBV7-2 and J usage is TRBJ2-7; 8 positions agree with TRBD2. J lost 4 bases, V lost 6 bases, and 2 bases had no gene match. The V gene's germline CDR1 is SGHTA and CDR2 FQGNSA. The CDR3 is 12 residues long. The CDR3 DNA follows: TGTGCCAGCAGTCCGGGAGGGTACGAGCAGTACTTC. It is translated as CASSPGGYEQYF.

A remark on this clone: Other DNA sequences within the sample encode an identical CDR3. The CDR3 reads CASSWGGANYGYTF. The CDR3 region has the DNA TGTGCCAGCAGTTGGGGCGGAGCTAACTATGGCTACACCTTC. The chain carries TRBV27 and TRBJ1-2, with D maybe TRBD1 (5 bases). The CDR3 has 14 amino acids. The germline V gene has CDR1 MNHEY and CDR2 SMNVEV (reference sequence). Trimming shortened V by 4 bases and J by 0 bases, and 9 bases separated the two germline ends.

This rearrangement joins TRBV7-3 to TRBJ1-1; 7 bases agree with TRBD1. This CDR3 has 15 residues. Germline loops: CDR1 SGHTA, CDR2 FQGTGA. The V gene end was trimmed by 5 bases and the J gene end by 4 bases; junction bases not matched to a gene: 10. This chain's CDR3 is CASSARTGRGTEAFF. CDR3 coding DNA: TGTGCCAGCAGCGCCAGGACAGGACGAGGCACTGAAGCTTTCTTT.

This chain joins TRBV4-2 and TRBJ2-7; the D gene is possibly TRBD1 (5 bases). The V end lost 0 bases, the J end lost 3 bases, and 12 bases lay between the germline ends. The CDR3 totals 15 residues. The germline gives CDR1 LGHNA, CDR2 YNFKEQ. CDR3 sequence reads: CASSQDRQGYYEQYF. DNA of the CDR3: TGTGCCAGCAGCCAAGATCGGCAGGGTTACTACGAGCAGTACTTC.

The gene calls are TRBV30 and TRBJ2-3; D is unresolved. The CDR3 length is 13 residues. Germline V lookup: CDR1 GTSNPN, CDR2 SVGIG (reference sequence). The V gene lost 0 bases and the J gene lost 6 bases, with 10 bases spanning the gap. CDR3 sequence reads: CAWSVPGRDTQYF. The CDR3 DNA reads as TGTGCCTGGAGTGTACCGGGTCGGGATACGCAGTATTTT. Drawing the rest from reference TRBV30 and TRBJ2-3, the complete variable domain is SQTIHQWPATLVQPVGSPLSLECTVEGTSNPNLYWYRQAAGRGLQLLFYSVGIGQISSEVPQNLSASRPQDRQFILSSKKLLLSDSGFYLCAWSVPGRDTQYFGPGTRLTVL.

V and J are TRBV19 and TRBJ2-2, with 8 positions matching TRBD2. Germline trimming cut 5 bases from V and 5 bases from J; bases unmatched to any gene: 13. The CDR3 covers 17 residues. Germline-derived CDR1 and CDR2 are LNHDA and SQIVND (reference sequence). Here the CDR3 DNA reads TGTGCCAGTAGTGATAGCCCAGCGGGAGTCGGAACCGGGGAGCTGTTTTTT. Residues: CASSDSPAGVGTGELFF.

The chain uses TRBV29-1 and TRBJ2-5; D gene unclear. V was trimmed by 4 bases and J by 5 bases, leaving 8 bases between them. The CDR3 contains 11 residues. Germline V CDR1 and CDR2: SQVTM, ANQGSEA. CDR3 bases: TGCAGCGTTGTTCTTCTTGAGACCCAGTACTTC. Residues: CSVVLLETQYF.

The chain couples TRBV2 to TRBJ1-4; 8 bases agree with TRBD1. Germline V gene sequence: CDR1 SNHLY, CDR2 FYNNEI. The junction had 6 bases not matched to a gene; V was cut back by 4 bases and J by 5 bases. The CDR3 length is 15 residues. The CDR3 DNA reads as TGTGCCAGCAGTGGAAACAGGGGGGGAAATGAAAAACTGTTTTTT. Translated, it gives CASSGNRGGNEKLFF.

CDR3 in DNA: TGTGCCAGTGAACAGATTTATGGCTACACCTTC. Translated, it gives CASEQIYGYTF. The V and J genes are TRBV19 and TRBJ1-2; D not resolved. This CDR3 spans 11 amino acids. V was trimmed by 8 bases and J by 5 bases, leaving 9 bases between them. The germline V gene encodes CDR1 LNHDA and CDR2 SQIVND (reference sequence).

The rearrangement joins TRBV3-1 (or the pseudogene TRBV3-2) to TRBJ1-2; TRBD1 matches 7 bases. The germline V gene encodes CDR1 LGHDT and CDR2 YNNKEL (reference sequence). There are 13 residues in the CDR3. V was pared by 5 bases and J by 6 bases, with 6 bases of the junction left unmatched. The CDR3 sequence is CASSDRAGNGYTF. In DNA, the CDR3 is TGTGCCAGCAGCGACAGGGCCGGCAATGGCTACACCTTC.

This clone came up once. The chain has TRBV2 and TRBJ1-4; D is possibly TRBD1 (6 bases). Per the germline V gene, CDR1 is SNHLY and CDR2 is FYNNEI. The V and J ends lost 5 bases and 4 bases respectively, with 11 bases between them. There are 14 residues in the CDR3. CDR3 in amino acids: CASSHEGVNEKLFF. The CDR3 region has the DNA TGTGCCAGCAGTCATGAGGGGGTTAATGAAAAACTGTTTTTT.

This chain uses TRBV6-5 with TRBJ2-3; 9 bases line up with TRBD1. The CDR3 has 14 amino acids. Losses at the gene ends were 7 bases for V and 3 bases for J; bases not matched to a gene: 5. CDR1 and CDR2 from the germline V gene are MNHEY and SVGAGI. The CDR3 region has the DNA TGTGCCAGCATCCTAGGACAGGGGACAGATACGCAGTATTTT. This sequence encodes CASILGQGTDTQYF.